These 28 T cell receptor beta chains originate from one sample sequenced in a study of CD8 T cells in ankylosing spondylitis. TCRdb fed the 5' RACE reads into MiXCR, producing one record per CDR3 protein. The sample includes some 200,000 distinct CDR3 sequences, around 13% of them seen just once. The specimen was blood, either unsorted or a sorted T cell fraction (not recorded which). These receptor sequences come from a male donor with ankylosing spondylitis or in good health (not recorded which).

This clonotype was counted a few times. The chain links TRBV27 to TRBJ2-1; TRBD2 matches 9 bases. The CDR3 runs to 16 residues. Germline V gene data show CDR1 as MNHEY and CDR2 as SMNVEV (reference sequence). V lost 7 bases to trimming and J lost 0 bases; unmatched junction nucleotides: 7. Here the CDR3 reads CASTDAGGSSYNEQFF. The CDR3 DNA reads as TGTGCCAGCACCGACGCGGGAGGGAGCTCCTACAATGAGCAGTTCTTC.

This clonotype was seen a handful of times. V gene TRBV6-2 or TRBV6-3 combines with J gene TRBJ2-1, with a possible D match to TRBD1 (6 bases). The V end was cut by 0 bases, the J end by 6 bases, with 15 bases between. Germline assignment: CDR1 MNHEY and CDR2 SVGEGT. There are 16 residues in the CDR3. CDR3 sequence (DNA): TGTGCCAGCAGTTACTCGGGACACACTCTAGCCAATGAGCAGTTCTTC. Its protein product is CASSYSGHTLANEQFF.

This clonotype was observed a handful of times. The chain joins TRBV7-8 to TRBJ2-1; D might be TRBD2 (6 bases). The germline gives CDR1 SGHVS, CDR2 FQNEAQ. Trimming stripped 5 bases from V and 8 bases from J, with 22 bases between. The CDR3 consists of 16 residues. The CDR3 coding sequence is TGTGCCAGCAGCCCAGCGGAGGGGCTAGGGCGAGATGAGCAGTTCTTC. It codes for CASSPAEGLGRDEQFF.

This clonotype was seen more than once but under ten times. The chain uses TRBV24-1 and TRBJ2-2, with D unclear. This CDR3 is built from 14 residues. Per the germline V gene, CDR1 is KGHDR and CDR2 is SFDVKD. V shed 7 bases and J shed 7 bases, with 15 bases lying between them. Written as DNA, the CDR3 is TGTGCCACCAGCGCTTCTAGGCTAGGCGGGGAGCTGTTTTTT. This gives the protein CATSASRLGGELFF.

The chain combines TRBV6-1 with TRBJ1-1, with TRBD1 as a possible D gene (6 bases). CDR1 and CDR2 (germline): MNHNS, SASEGT. This CDR3 has 14 amino acids. V was cut by 6 bases and J by 3 bases, with 14 bases left in between. The CDR3 DNA reads TGTGCCAGCAGCCCCACCCCAGGGGACACTGAAGCTTTCTTT. This gives the protein CASSPTPGDTEAFF.

This clonotype occurred a few times. The V gene is TRBV20-1, the J gene TRBJ2-7; D may be TRBD1 or TRBD2 (6 bases each). The CDR3 loop spans 15 amino acids. Germline loops: CDR1 DFQATT, CDR2 SNEGSKA (reference sequence). The V gene lost 3 bases and the J gene lost 0 bases, with 15 bases spanning the gap. This CDR3 is CSASGGYDLSYEQYF. The CDR3 DNA reads TGCAGTGCTAGCGGGGGCTATGACCTCTCCTACGAGCAGTACTTC.

The V call is TRBV7-2, the J call TRBJ2-5; D uncertain. V dropped 1 base and J dropped 5 bases, with 14 bases sitting between them. CDR1 and CDR2 from the germline V gene are SGHTA and FQGNSA. The CDR3 is 15 residues long. In nucleotides, the CDR3 is TGTGCCAGCAGCTTAGGCCGGCAGGTTATGGAGACCCAGTACTTC. The encoded protein is CASSLGRQVMETQYF.

V usage is TRBV7-6 and J usage is TRBJ2-3; 9 bases are a match to TRBD2. Germline values: CDR1 SGHVS, CDR2 FNYEAQ. This CDR3 spans 18 amino acids. J gave up 3 bases and V 5 bases, and 15 bases lay outside the gene matches. This CDR3 is CASSLPVGRGGDTDTQYF. CDR3 DNA sequence: TGTGCCAGCAGCCTCCCGGTGGGGCGGGGGGGCGATACAGATACGCAGTATTTT.

The V gene is TRBV30, the J gene TRBJ2-7; D assignment may be TRBD1 or TRBD2 (5 bases each). V gave up 2 bases and J gave up 1 base, with 12 bases separating them. CDR3 length equals 14 residues. Germline V gene lookup returns CDR1 GTSNPN and CDR2 SVGIG (reference sequence). This CDR3 is CAWSRGLTSYEQYF. CDR3 sequence (DNA): TGTGCCTGGAGTCGGGGCCTAACGTCCTACGAGCAGTACTTC.

This clonotype was counted at least ten times. The rearrangement uses TRBV5-1 and TRBJ2-1, with 7 nucleotides matching TRBD1. Trimming at V came to 0 bases and at J to 3 bases, leaving 0 bases not matched to a gene. The CDR3 loop spans 14 amino acids. CDR1 is SGHRS, CDR2 YFSETQ, per germline. The CDR3 sequence is CASSLGQGYNEQFF. DNA for the CDR3: TGCGCCAGCAGCTTGGGACAGGGCTACAATGAGCAGTTCTTC. The complete variable domain, with remaining parts taken from reference TRBV5-1 and TRBJ2-1, reads KAGVTQTPRYLIKTRGQQVTLSCSPISGHRSVSWYQQTPGQGLQFLFEYFSETQRNKGNFPGRFSGRQFSNSRSEMNVSTLELGDSALYLCASSLGQGYNEQFFGPGTRLTVL.

This clonotype was counted ten times or more. The chain employs TRBV29-1 and TRBJ1-4, with 9 bases fitting TRBD1. The J segment lost 5 bases and the V segment lost 5 bases, leaving 12 bases of the junction unmatched. Germline V lookup: CDR1 SQVTM, CDR2 ANQGSEA. The CDR3 contains 16 residues. CDR3: CSVLDRGLRSNEKLFF. The CDR3 bases are TGCAGCGTTTTGGACAGGGGACTTCGGAGCAATGAAAAACTGTTTTTT. Full variable domain (remainder filled in from reference TRBV29-1 and TRBJ1-4): SAVISQKPSRDICQRGTSLTIQCQVDSQVTMMFWYRQQPGQSLTLIATANQGSEATYESGFVIDKFPISRPNLTFSTLTVSNMSPEDSSIYLCSVLDRGLRSNEKLFFGSGTQLSVL.

The J gene is TRBJ2-3, the V gene TRBV5-1; 15 nucleotides match TRBD2. From germline, CDR1 is SGHRS and CDR2 YFSETQ. The CDR3 extends over 15 amino acids. With V trimmed by 7 bases and J by 0 bases, 0 bases remained unmatched. The CDR3: CASGLAGGSTDTQYF. The CDR3 DNA reads TGCGCCAGCGGACTAGCGGGAGGGAGCACAGATACGCAGTATTTT.

The sample holds a few counts of this clonotype. For the CDR3, the DNA is TGTGCCAGCAGCCAAGATAGGGTTCTCAGGCTGCCTGTCTATGGCTACACCTTC. Amino acid sequence: CASSQDRVLRLPVYGYTF. V usage is TRBV3-1 and J usage is TRBJ1-2, with D unclear. V was clipped by 0 bases and J by 4 bases, with 21 bases between them. The CDR3 is 18 amino acids. The germline gives CDR1 LGHDT, CDR2 YNNKEL (reference sequence).

This clonotype has a handful of counts. The chain combines TRBV24-1 with TRBJ1-2; D call uncertain. This CDR3 region has 15 residues. V shed 9 bases and J shed 8 bases, with 24 bases lying between them. Germline CDR1 reads KGHDR; CDR2 reads SFDVKD. Here the CDR3 DNA reads TGTGCCACCCCCCCGACCTTACCCAGTCTATGCGGCTACACCTTC. Protein product: CATPPTLPSLCGYTF.

This clonotype was seen repeatedly, ten times or more. J is TRBJ2-7 and V is TRBV12-3 or TRBV12-4; no firm D call. The CDR3 runs 13 residues. V was shortened by 0 bases and J by 0 bases, with 3 bases between the two germline ends. The CDR3 DNA reads TGTGCCAGCAGTTTAGCGATCTCCTACGAGCAGTACTTC. It translates to CASSLAISYEQYF.

The chain is built from TRBV25-1 and TRBJ2-2; D is unclear. Per germline, CDR1 MGHDK and CDR2 SYGVNS. The CDR3 contains 16 residues. Trimming shortened V by 1 base and J by 2 bases, and 11 bases separated the two germline ends. The CDR3 spells CASSEWALPNTGELFF. CDR3 in DNA: TGTGCCAGCAGTGAATGGGCCCTCCCAAACACCGGGGAGCTGTTTTTT.

The chain employs TRBV6-1 and TRBJ1-2; D gene uncertain. Germline V lookup: CDR1 MNHNS, CDR2 SASEGT. The CDR3 has 13 amino acids. V gave up 6 bases and J gave up 4 bases, with 12 bases separating them. CDR3: CASSVNGIYGYTF. CDR3 sequence (DNA): TGTGCCAGCAGCGTTAACGGAATCTATGGCTACACCTTC.

This clonotype was counted between two and nine times. The chain uses TRBV7-8 and TRBJ2-5; D not certain. Trimming stripped 6 bases from V and 2 bases from J, with 16 bases between. The germline CDR1 and CDR2 sequences are SGHVS and FQNEAQ. The CDR3 contains 15 residues. The CDR3 loop reads CASRPQNAQQETQYF. The DNA of the CDR3 is TGTGCCAGCAGACCCCAGAACGCACAGCAAGAGACCCAGTACTTC.

The gene calls are TRBV19 and TRBJ1-5; D is undetermined. Germline CDR1 reads LNHDA; CDR2 reads SQIVND (reference sequence). The V and J ends lost 1 base and 2 bases respectively, with 12 bases between them. CDR3 size: 16 residues. The CDR3 sequence: CASSIGLQDGNQPQHF. Written as DNA, the CDR3 is TGTGCCAGTAGTATAGGACTCCAGGATGGCAATCAGCCCCAGCATTTT.

This chain joins TRBV9 and TRBJ2-2, with TRBD2 matching 8 bases. V was pared by 0 bases and J by 1 base, with 5 bases of the junction left unmatched. The length of the CDR3 is 17 residues. Germline V gives CDR1 SGDLS, CDR2 YYNGEE. The CDR3 coding sequence is TGTGCCAGCAGCGTAGACCCGACTAGCGAGAACACCGGGGAGCTGTTTTTT. As protein: CASSVDPTSENTGELFF.

This clonotype was seen just once. This rearrangement joins TRBV4-2 to TRBJ1-1; the D is unclear. The CDR3 totals 15 residues. Trimming shortened V by 5 bases and J by 0 bases, and 13 bases separated the two germline ends. Germline CDR1 is LGHNA and CDR2 is YNFKEQ. The CDR3 DNA follows: TGTGCCAGCAGCTCCCGTAGCGGGATGAACACTGAAGCTTTCTTT. Translation: CASSSRSGMNTEAFF.

The V gene is TRBV12-3 or TRBV12-4, the J gene TRBJ1-5, with D possibly TRBD1 on 6 matching bases. V lost 4 bases, J lost 6 bases, and 19 bases lay in between. The CDR3 spans 16 residues. The CDR3 is CASSSGAWGGGQPQHF. The CDR3 region has the DNA TGTGCCAGCAGTTCCGGTGCATGGGGGGGCGGTCAGCCCCAGCATTTT.

This clonotype showed up many times. This sequence joins TRBV27 and TRBJ1-1; D uncertain. There are 13 residues in the CDR3. The V end was cut by 3 bases, the J end by 1 base, with 6 bases between. CDR1 and CDR2 from the germline V gene are MNHEY and SMNVEV (reference sequence). This CDR3 reads CASSLRGNTEAFF. CDR3 nucleotides: TGTGCCAGCAGTTTGCGGGGGAACACTGAAGCTTTCTTT.

This clonotype was observed a few times. The V gene is TRBV7-9, the J gene TRBJ2-5; D call uncertain. The CDR3 totals 14 residues. Trimming removed 2 bases from V and 4 bases from J, with 11 bases in between. In germline, CDR1 is SEHNR, CDR2 FQNEAQ (reference sequence). The CDR3 coding sequence is TGTGCCAGCAGCTTACCGGACGTATTAGAGACCCAGTACTTC. Protein sequence: CASSLPDVLETQYF.

This clonotype was counted a few times. This sequence joins TRBV12-3 or TRBV12-4 and TRBJ1-2; unclear D gene. With 5 bases removed from V and 0 bases from J, the gap between germline ends came to 13 bases. The CDR3 consists of 15 residues. The CDR3 protein is CASSTRQGSNYGYTF. The CDR3, as DNA: TGTGCCAGCAGTACAAGACAAGGTTCTAACTATGGCTACACCTTC.

This clonotype was observed a few times. The V gene is TRBV7-9, the J gene TRBJ2-5; possible D gene TRBD2, 7 bases. Germline V gene data show CDR1 as SEHNR and CDR2 as FQNEAQ (reference sequence). This CDR3 contains 16 residues. V was trimmed by 4 bases and J by 5 bases, leaving 20 bases between them. In nucleotides, the CDR3 is TGTGCCAGCAGCTCCAATTTGGCGGGGGCCAGGGAGACCCAGTACTTC. Protein: CASSSNLAGARETQYF.

This clonotype was counted between two and nine times. The V call is TRBV5-6, the J call TRBJ2-7; D may correspond to TRBD1 or TRBD2 (6 bases each). In germline, CDR1 is SGHDT, CDR2 YYEEEE. V was shortened by 4 bases and J by 7 bases, with 9 bases between the two germline ends. This CDR3 spans 11 amino acids. CDR3 nucleotide sequence: TGTGCCAGCAGCGGGGGGACAGAGCAGTACTTC. As protein: CASSGGTEQYF.

This clonotype has just a few counts. The chain uses TRBV12-3 or TRBV12-4 and TRBJ1-1; unclear D gene. The CDR3 covers 11 residues. Trimming took off 8 bases at V and 10 bases at J, with 14 bases between the two ends. CDR3 DNA: TGTGCCAGCCTTACCCCGCTCGGAGCTTTCTTT. It is translated as CASLTPLGAFF.